The entry below gives a single T cell receptor beta chain sequence along with its context. This record belongs to a study of blood T cell repertoires in COVID-19. Study overall: Samples representing acute and convalescent COVID-19 were sourced from the United States, Italy and Spain. The cDNA or gDNA used as material had been derived from T cells, B-cell-depleted T cells, or PBMCs.

In the authors' workflow: Amplification from reference gene primers served as the basis for estimated nucleated cell counts. The method was immunoSEQ multiplex PCR; TCRdb's version includes in-frame clones alone and lacks a portion of them. V and J calls plus clone size are reproduced from that table; the DNA served to infer D and trimming. The sample records hundreds of thousands of clones, about nine tenths being singletons. The V segment lost 1 base and the J segment 3 bases; nucleotides outside the gene matches: 10. The CDR3 spans 17 residues. Germline CDR1 reads SGHDT; CDR2 reads YYEEEE. Sequenced: peripheral blood. The clonotype comes from a man aged 55 to 70 who had recovered from COVID-19. The chain couples TRBV5-6 to TRBJ2-1; 7 bases are shared with TRBD1. The CDR3 spells CASSLRGRGGDYNEQFF. The DNA of the CDR3 is TGTGCCAGCAGCTTGAGGGGCAGAGGGGGCGACTACAATGAGCAGTTCTTC. The full variable domain, in which reference TRBV5-6 and TRBJ2-1 provide the parts outside the CDR3, is DAGVTQSPTHLIKTRGQQVTLRCSPKSGHDTVSWYQQALGQGPQFIFQYYEEEERQRGNFPDRFSGHQFPNYSSELNVNALLLGDSALYLCASSLRGRGGDYNEQFFGPGTRLTVL.